This passage covers 15 T cell receptor beta chains from one sample sequenced in a study of monozygotic twins with inflammatory bowel disease. TCRdb reanalyzed the 5' RACE reads and collapses them to one entry per CDR3 protein, without DNA. The specimen's table records around 400,000 distinct CDR3 sequences. Input material: blood. The receptors originated from a human donor with ulcerative colitis or Crohn's disease, or a healthy co-twin of an affected twin (not recorded which).

The chain joins TRBV5-4 to TRBJ1-2; the D call of TRBD1 rests on TCRdb alone, since no DNA is present to check it. The CDR3 covers 16 residues. Per germline, CDR1 SGHNT and CDR2 YYREEE (reference sequence). CDR3 region: CASSSSGQGSLWGYTF.

The V gene is TRBV7-7, the J gene TRBJ2-3; TCRdb's assignment of TRBD1 cannot be checked, as there is no DNA. This CDR3 has 14 residues. CDR1 and CDR2 (germline): SSHAT, FNYEAQ (reference sequence). This chain's CDR3 is CASSLSGGIDTQYF.

The chain employs TRBV2 and TRBJ1-1. The CDR3 contains 14 residues. Looked up from germline, CDR1 is SNHLY and CDR2 is FYNNEI. The CDR3 reads CASSFKELNTEAFF.

The V and J genes are TRBV6-5 and TRBJ1-1; TCRdb outputs TRBD1, but without DNA this stays unchecked. Germline assignment: CDR1 MNHEY and CDR2 SVGAGI. This CDR3 region has 15 residues. The CDR3 here is CASSYGQGGNTEAFF.

The chain employs TRBV20-1 and TRBJ2-1; TCRdb's D call of TRBD2 is untestable without DNA. Germline values: CDR1 DFQATT, CDR2 SNEGSKA (reference sequence). The CDR3 length is 16 residues. CDR3 amino acids: CSARPLAGENYNEQFF.

V usage is TRBV7-2 and J usage is TRBJ2-3; TCRdb's D call, TRBD1, is unchecked because there is no DNA. The germline V gene has CDR1 SGHTA and CDR2 FQGNSA. The CDR3 has 13 amino acids. The CDR3 sequence: CASSLSPPDTQYF.

The chain couples TRBV11-2 to TRBJ1-1; the D call of TRBD1 rests on TCRdb alone, since no DNA is present to check it. The CDR3 runs 15 residues. Germline assignment: CDR1 SGHAT and CDR2 FQNNGV. The CDR3: CASSPNAGQNTEAFF.

The rearrangement links TRBV2 to TRBJ2-2; TCRdb selects TRBD2, and the lack of DNA leaves this call unchecked. The CDR3 runs 13 residues. The germline V gene encodes CDR1 SNHLY and CDR2 FYNNEI. The CDR3 here is CARAGTGTGELFF. Drawing the rest from reference TRBV2 and TRBJ2-2, the complete variable domain is EPEVTQTPSHQVTQMGQEVILRCVPISNHLYFYWYRQILGQKVEFLVSFYNNEISEKSEIFDDQFSVERPDGSNFTLKIRSTKLEDSAMYFCARAGTGTGELFFGEGSRLTVL.

V is TRBV7-9 and J is TRBJ1-2; TCRdb calls TRBD1, which cannot be checked without DNA. The V gene's germline CDR1 is SEHNR and CDR2 FQNEAQ (reference sequence). The CDR3 is 16 amino acids. The CDR3 is CASSLFGRAGAYGYTF.

The chain carries TRBV3-1 and TRBJ2-3; without DNA, the TCRdb call of TRBD2 cannot be checked. Germline CDR1 is LGHDT and CDR2 is YNNKEL (reference sequence). CDR3 length: 16 amino acids. The CDR3 loop is CASSRLPGGPKDTQYF.

The J gene is TRBJ1-3, the V gene TRBV5-5; TCRdb indicates TRBD1, and absent DNA this call remains unverified. The germline CDR1 and CDR2 sequences are SGHKS and YYEKEE (reference sequence). The CDR3 sequence is 15 residues long. CDR3: CASSLGPGPGNTIYF.

V and J are TRBV20-1 and TRBJ2-5; TCRdb indicates TRBD2, and absent DNA this call remains unverified. The CDR3 consists of 13 residues. Germline-derived CDR1 and CDR2 are DFQATT and SNEGSKA (reference sequence). CDR3 amino acids: CSASNGASGTQYF.

The chain employs TRBV6-5 and TRBJ2-2; TCRdb designates TRBD2, a call that cannot be tested without DNA. The CDR3 consists of 18 residues. CDR1 and CDR2 from the germline V gene are MNHEY and SVGAGI. The CDR3: CASTLEGKAGGPNGELFF.

V and J are TRBV7-9 and TRBJ1-5. Germline values: CDR1 SEHNR, CDR2 FQNEAQ (reference sequence). The CDR3 loop spans 13 amino acids. This CDR3 reads CASSLIGDQPQHF. The variable domain in full, completed from reference TRBV7-9 and TRBJ1-5, reads DTGVSQNPRHKITKRGQNVTFRCDPISEHNRLYWYRQTLGQGPEFLTYFQNEAQLEKSRLLSDRFSAERPKGSFSTLEIQRTEQGDSAMYLCASSLIGDQPQHFGDGTRLSIL.

This chain connects TRBV7-2 to TRBJ2-1; lacking DNA, the TRBD1 call made by TCRdb goes unchecked. This CDR3 spans 15 amino acids. CDR1 and CDR2 from the germline V gene are SGHTA and FQGNSA. CDR3 in amino acids: CASSFDRERSNEQFF.